Each of the 26 T cell receptor beta chains below was sequenced from the same sample in a study of CXCR3-negative and CXCR3-positive naive CD8 T cells. TRB cDNA was prepared as libraries by UMI-labeled 5' RACE. TCRdb reprocessed the 5' RACE reads and stores each CDR3 protein as one record, lacking DNA. Its clone listing holds about 94,000 distinct CDR3 sequences. Antigens for these TCRs are unknown. Whole-study results and caveats: For CXCR3-positive naive cells, TRB CDR3s were more hydrophobic than those of CXCR3-negative naive cells.

The source material was naive CXCR3+ CD8+ T cells from blood. The sample's subset: CD45RO-CCR7+CD27+CD95- naive CD8+ T cells expressing CXCR3 (TNR3+). The receptors shown here come from a human donor in good health. Some clones in this sample may be carry-over from other donors' samples.

This CDR3 reads CASSPSRDRVVSGELFF. The V and J genes are TRBV23-1 and TRBJ2-2; TCRdb reports TRBD1, a call that lacks DNA to check it against. TRBV23-1 is annotated as an ORF whose role is uncertain. The CDR3 consists of 17 residues.

The CDR3 region is CASSPDPSGGTDTQYF. The chain combines TRBV12-3 or TRBV12-4 with TRBJ2-3; TCRdb picks TRBD2, but there is no DNA to check that call. The CDR3 contains 16 residues.

The chain combines TRBV7-2 with TRBJ1-6; the TRBD1 assignment by TCRdb is unverifiable without DNA. This CDR3 has 15 residues. The germline V gene encodes CDR1 SGHTA and CDR2 FQGNSA. CDR3 in amino acids: CASSLEGGSNSPLHF.

The J gene is TRBJ1-1, the V gene TRBV27; absent DNA, TCRdb's TRBD1 call cannot be checked. CDR1 is MNHEY, CDR2 SMNVEV, per germline (reference sequence). The CDR3 spans 16 residues. CDR3 region: CASSLRGIRLNTEAFF.

This chain links TRBV7-2 with TRBJ2-7; without DNA, the TCRdb call of TRBD1 cannot be checked. This CDR3 region has 16 residues. The germline gives CDR1 SGHTA, CDR2 FQGNSA. CDR3 sequence reads: CASTQVAGTDPYEQYF.

V is TRBV5-1 and J is TRBJ2-1. Germline V CDR1 and CDR2: SGHRS, YFSETQ. The CDR3 runs 11 residues. CDR3 sequence: CASSLADEQFF.

The chain employs TRBV4-1 and TRBJ2-3; with no DNA, the TCRdb D assignment of TRBD2 cannot be verified. This CDR3 comprises 16 residues. Germline V gives CDR1 MGHRA, CDR2 YSYEKL. CDR3 protein: CASSHSETRITDTQYF.

V gene TRBV4-1 combines with J gene TRBJ2-5; TCRdb picks TRBD2, but there is no DNA to check that call. The CDR3 contains 16 residues. Per germline, CDR1 MGHRA and CDR2 YSYEKL. The CDR3 here is CASSQSGASLQETQYF.

V gene TRBV27 combines with J gene TRBJ1-6; TCRdb's D gene call, TRBD1, goes unchecked for lack of DNA. The CDR3 length is 13 residues. CDR1 and CDR2 (germline): MNHEY, SMNVEV (reference sequence). The CDR3 protein is CAIRRGPNSPLHF.

The chain recombines TRBV20-1 with TRBJ2-5; TCRdb gives TRBD2 as the D gene, but with no DNA this cannot be confirmed. Per the germline V gene, CDR1 is DFQATT and CDR2 is SNEGSKA (reference sequence). The CDR3 has 19 residues. CDR3 sequence: CSASMFGEAEAGDQETQYF.

The rearrangement links TRBV6-2 or TRBV6-3 to TRBJ2-1; no DNA is available, so the TRBD1 call from TCRdb remains unchecked. The CDR3 runs to 13 residues. From germline, CDR1 is MNHEY and CDR2 SVGEGT. The chain's CDR3 is CASTPGGQNEQFF.

This sequence joins TRBV7-2 and TRBJ2-7; TCRdb reports TRBD1, a call that lacks DNA to check it against. The CDR3 is made up of 14 amino acids. CDR1 is SGHTA, CDR2 FQGNSA, per germline. CDR3 amino acids: CASSLGGWGIEQYF.

V gene TRBV6-4 combines with J gene TRBJ2-5; TCRdb reports TRBD2, a call that lacks DNA to check it against. The germline V gene has CDR1 MRHNA and CDR2 SNTAGT. The CDR3 has 16 amino acids. The CDR3 spells CASPWTSGGPVETQYF.

The J gene is TRBJ1-1, the V gene TRBV20-1; the D call of TRBD1 rests on TCRdb alone, since no DNA is present to check it. CDR1 and CDR2 (germline): DFQATT, SNEGSKA (reference sequence). The CDR3 covers 14 residues. CDR3 region: CSAREPGQGTEAFF.

The gene calls are TRBV28 and TRBJ2-3; TCRdb lists TRBD2, though no DNA is available to test this call. The CDR3 consists of 16 residues. The germline gives CDR1 MDHEN, CDR2 SYDVKM. CDR3 sequence reads: CASSRLAGGETDTQYF.

V usage is TRBV4-1 and J usage is TRBJ2-3; TCRdb selects TRBD2, and the lack of DNA leaves this call unchecked. The germline CDR1 and CDR2 sequences are MGHRA and YSYEKL. The CDR3 totals 14 residues. CDR3 residues: CASSQPLRIDTQYF.

The chain recombines TRBV3-1 with TRBJ2-1; lacking DNA, the TRBD2 call made by TCRdb goes unchecked. From germline, CDR1 is LGHDT and CDR2 YNNKEL (reference sequence). The CDR3 runs 14 residues. The CDR3 spells CASSLRGGQREQFF.

This chain connects TRBV6-2 or TRBV6-3 to TRBJ2-7; TCRdb designates TRBD2, a call that cannot be tested without DNA. The CDR3 consists of 11 residues. CDR1 MNHEY and CDR2 SVGEGT come from the germline V gene. This CDR3 is CASRGLGEQYF.

J is TRBJ1-1 and V is TRBV13; the D call from TCRdb, TRBD1, cannot be confirmed without DNA. This CDR3 is 14 amino acids long. CDR1 and CDR2 from the germline V gene are PRHDT and FYEKMQ (reference sequence). The CDR3 is CASSPRVSNTEAFF.

The J gene is TRBJ2-1, the V gene TRBV28; without DNA, the TCRdb call of TRBD2 cannot be checked. Looked up from germline, CDR1 is MDHEN and CDR2 is SYDVKM. The CDR3 has 16 residues. The CDR3 sequence is CASSFSGSSSYNEQFF.

This sequence joins TRBV20-1 and TRBJ2-7. The CDR3 spans 14 residues. The germline V gene encodes CDR1 DFQATT and CDR2 SNEGSKA (reference sequence). CDR3 in amino acids: CSARDTGISYEQYF.

The V call is TRBV25-1, the J call TRBJ2-5; the D gene TCRdb calls, TRBD2, cannot be checked with no DNA. CDR3 size: 13 residues. Per germline, CDR1 MGHDK and CDR2 SYGVNS. The CDR3 sequence: CASRTSGTSGQYF.

The chain has TRBV6-2 or TRBV6-3 and TRBJ2-5; no DNA is available, so the TRBD1 call from TCRdb remains unchecked. The CDR3 is made up of 15 amino acids. In germline, CDR1 is MNHEY, CDR2 SVGEGT. The CDR3 protein is CASSLQGTAVETQYF.

The chain carries TRBV11-1 and TRBJ2-3; the TCRdb call, TRBD2, lacks DNA for checking. CDR3 length: 15 residues. Germline CDR1 and CDR2: SGHAT and FQDESV (reference sequence). CDR3 region: CASSLETGATDTQYF.

The chain is built from TRBV9 and TRBJ1-1. The CDR3 is 15 amino acids. Per the germline V gene, CDR1 is SGDLS and CDR2 is YYNGEE. CDR3 loop: CASSVDGFMDTEAFF.

This chain links TRBV12-3 or TRBV12-4 with TRBJ2-1; without DNA, the TCRdb call of TRBD1 cannot be checked. The CDR3 has 19 amino acids. CDR3 in amino acids: CASSFVPDGGKSSYNEQFF.